The sequence of this T cell receptor (beta chain) was determined in a study of immune cell composition in non-small cell lung cancer. Study context: Tumours were mainly lung adenocarcinoma or squamous cell carcinoma. Study results and limitations: Tumour TCR-beta clonality was not significantly tied to smoking pack-years.

Assay: immunoSEQ multiplex PCR; the TCRdb copy retains only in-frame clones and omits some. The table includes about 16,000 clones, 75% to 85% detected once. The table lists this clone with a few counts. Its antigen is not identified. V shed 5 bases and J shed 15 bases, with 13 bases lying between them. Germline loops: CDR1 SGHVS, CDR2 FQNEAQ. CDR3 length: 11 residues. The normal lung sample lay at least 3 cm, and maximally far, from the tumour. Template was genomic DNA from frozen, unsorted single-cell suspensions. This sample was also put to use in a study of CD4 T cells in lung cancer. That paper states: Four resected stage I-III patients provided tumor and non-adjacent lung tissue.

The chain uses TRBV7-8 and TRBJ1-4; possibly TRBD1 for D (6 bases). Sequencing was performed on non-adjacent lung tissue. This clonotype was obtained from a human donor with non-small cell lung cancer. This CDR3 reads CASSIRDTMFF. The CDR3 DNA is TGTGCCAGCAGCATCCGGGACACGATGTTTTTT.